This T cell receptor (beta chain) was obtained from a study of blood T cell repertoires in COVID-19 (TCRdb year 2020). For the study in its entirety: Samples covering the acute and convalescent phases of COVID-19 were provided by collaborators in the United States, Italy and Spain. Where HLA class I and class II types were available, the types were taken from metadata supplied by the sample provider, not from assay-based typing. Deeply sampled blood TCRbeta repertoires from subjects exposed to, actively infected with, or recovered from COVID-19 were included in the dataset. The repertoires were released in a freely available public database meant as a resource for research on the immune response to SARS-CoV-2. The samples were drawn from two sources: the first 160 participants of the ongoing ImmuneRACE study, and 1,200 or so subjects contributed by 6 global collaborators. Nearly every sample came with metadata listing a de-identified subject ID, COVID-19 status, age in years and sex. The prospective study material was composed of cDNA or gDNA derived from T cells, B-cell-depleted T cells, or PBMCs. General findings and caveats noted by the study authors: How much clinical and demographic metadata was included differed by source and by participant, and the metadata was provided uncurated.

CDR1 and CDR2 are drawn from the germline V gene: MDHEN, SYDVKM. The CDR3, from cysteine to phenylalanine, totals 14 residues. Only the CDR3 DNA is retained, 42 bases long and in frame from the first base. The V end loses 7 bases and the J end loses 4 bases, and a stretch of 14 bases separates them. Whole blood was collected in K2EDTA tubes by collaborating institutions according to the institutions' own protocols. For TCRbeta analysis, collaborators shipped samples as frozen whole blood, isolated PBMCs, or DNA extracted from either of those sample types. With respect to this clone: Its antigen specificity is not known. No base quality values were provided; no much bigger clone lies one nucleotide off.

TCRbeta CDR3 regions were amplified from genomic DNA using the immunoSEQ Assay, a bias-controlled multiplex PCR. As for how the authors treated the data: Nucleated cell counts per sample were estimated from amplification of reference gene primers within the assay. To quantify the absolute abundance of each unique TCRbeta CDR3 rearrangement, sequence reads were collapsed and filtered. For each sample, productive Simpson clonality was calculated as the square root of Simpson's diversity index across productive rearrangements. The table was pulled from immuneACCESS by TCRdb, which kept in-frame rearrangements only. Such tables lose some clones; where checked, under half of the loss comes from unresolved V genes, and the rest has no known cause. Clone size and V and J calls were adopted from that table, with D and trimming inferred from the DNA. This sample holds around 50,000 clones; 90% were observed only once. The ten largest clones take up 2.5% to 4% of the sample.

This clonotype was sampled from a human donor in a cohort sampled during active COVID-19. The sample taken for sequencing was peripheral blood. The chain joins TRBV28 to TRBJ1-3, with the D gene not clear enough to name. The CDR3 reads CASKPFSLGNTIYF. The nucleotide sequence is TGTGCCAGCAAACCTTTCAGTTTAGGAAACACCATATATTTT.